This T cell receptor beta chain comes out of a study of cytomegalovirus exposure and HLA in healthy donors. As for the study in general: According to later analysis, the same platform produced the approximately 120 validation and about 700 first-cohort repertoires.

Study-level results: Among the CMV-associated chains, a few were confirmed in vitro as specific for CMV antigens. The study labeled under 200 TCR beta chains cytomegalovirus-associated.

As to this clone: Its cognate antigen is unknown.

The donors were part of the validation cohort of 95 to 150 subjects. That cohort was separate from the first cohort, which comprised 700 or so subjects. The repertoire was sequenced with immunoSEQ multiplex PCR; TCRdb's copy has only in-frame clones and lacks some. The data contain about 130,000 clones, about 90% of them singletons. V lost 3 bases and J 5 bases, leaving 14 bases between the germline ends. CDR1 is MNHEY and CDR2 is SVGAGI in the germline V gene. CDR3 size: 15 residues. The material sequenced was PBMCs. This chain uses TRBV6-5 with TRBJ1-5; perhaps TRBD1 as D (5 bases). This receptor was obtained from a man aged 25-45 years in good health and CMV-seronegative. The DNA of the CDR3 is TGTGCCAGCAGTTATGGAGGGGCGCTGGATCAGCCCCAGCATTTT. Encoded protein: CASSYGGALDQPQHF.